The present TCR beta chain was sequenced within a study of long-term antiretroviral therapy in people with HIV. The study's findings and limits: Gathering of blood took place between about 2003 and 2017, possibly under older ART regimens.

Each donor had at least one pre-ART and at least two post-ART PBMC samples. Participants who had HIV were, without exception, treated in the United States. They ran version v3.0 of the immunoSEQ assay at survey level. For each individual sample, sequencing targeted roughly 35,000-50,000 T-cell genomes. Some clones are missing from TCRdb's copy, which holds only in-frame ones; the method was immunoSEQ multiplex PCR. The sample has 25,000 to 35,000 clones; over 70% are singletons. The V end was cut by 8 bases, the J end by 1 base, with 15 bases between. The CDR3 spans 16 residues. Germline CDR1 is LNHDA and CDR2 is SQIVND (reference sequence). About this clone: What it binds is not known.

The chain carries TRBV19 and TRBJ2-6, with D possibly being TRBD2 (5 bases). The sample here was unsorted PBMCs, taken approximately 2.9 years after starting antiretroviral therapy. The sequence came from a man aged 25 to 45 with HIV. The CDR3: CASVERGRSGANVLTF. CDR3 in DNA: TGTGCCAGTGTAGAACGGGGAAGATCTGGGGCCAACGTCCTGACTTTC.